This is a list of T cell receptor beta chains from one sample in a study of technical replicates of blood from several donors. Libraries were prepared by immunoSEQ multiplex PCR; TCRdb keeps only in-frame clonotypes and omits some of them. This sample yields tens of thousands of clones, of which roughly 92% are seen a single time; roughly 0.41% belongs to the top ten. The sequencing input was T cells isolated from PBMCs. The receptor source for this set is a human donor in good health. Both conserved end residues are part of each CDR3. A D gene is named only where the DNA matches it firmly.

cdr3_nt cdr3_aa j_call d_call v_call
TGTGCCAGTAGTGAGAGTGGGACAGCCCTCCCATTCTATGGCTACACCTTC CASSESGTALPFYGYTF TRBJ1-2 TRBD1 TRBV19
TGTGCCAGCAGCCAAAGGACTAGCGGGAGATCCAACGAGCAGTACTTC CASSQRTSGRSNEQYF TRBJ2-7 TRBD2 TRBV4-2
TGTGCCAGCAGTTACTCCTGGCCCGCAGTCTACGAGCAGTACTTC CASSYSWPAVYEQYF TRBJ2-7 NA TRBV6-5
TGTGCCAGCAGTATTACCGGGACAGCGATCGAGCAGTACTTC CASSITGTAIEQYF TRBJ2-7 TRBD1 TRBV28
TGTGCCAGCAGCGTAGCCCAGGGTGAGACTGAAGCTTTCTTT CASSVAQGETEAFF TRBJ1-1 NA TRBV9
TGTGCCAGCGGACAGGTTCAAAAGGAGACCCAGTACTTC CASGQVQKETQYF TRBJ2-5 TRBD1 TRBV7-8
TGTGCCAGCACTGTGGGACAGGTGGGCACCGGGGAGCTGTTTTTT CASTVGQVGTGELFF TRBJ2-2 TRBD1 TRBV9
TGTGCCAGCAGCATAATTCAGGGTTTCGAGACCCAGTACTTC CASSIIQGFETQYF TRBJ2-5 NA TRBV6-5
TGTGCCAGTACCCCAGTTGGTAGCGGGCCCATTCAGTACTTC CASTPVGSGPIQYF TRBJ2-4 TRBD2 TRBV19
TGCGCCAGCAGCTCAACAGGGTACACTGAAGCTTTCTTT CASSSTGYTEAFF TRBJ1-1 NA TRBV5-1
TGCGCCAGCAGCTCGAGGGCAGGGGATCGCTACACCTTC CASSSRAGDRYTF TRBJ1-2 NA TRBV10-1
TGTGCCAGTACAGGGGCCGAGCAGTACTTC CASTGAEQYF TRBJ2-7 TRBD1 TRBV2
TGTGCCAGTAGCAGGGGCTACACTGAAGCTTTCTTT CASSRGYTEAFF TRBJ1-1 NA TRBV19
TGTGCCAGTAGTATTAGGGACAAACACTACGAGCAGTACTTC CASSIRDKHYEQYF TRBJ2-7 NA TRBV19
TGTGCCAGCAGCCTTAGCTCCGGGAGGGGACTAGCGGGAGTCCGGTACTTC CASSLSSGRGLAGVRYF TRBJ2-7 TRBD2 TRBV4-2
TGTGCCAGCAGGACGGGGAACACTGAAGCTTTCTTT CASRTGNTEAFF TRBJ1-1 NA TRBV25-1